The rows below give T cell receptor beta chains drawn from one sample of a study of shared T cell receptors in the human thymus. Assay: immunoSEQ multiplex PCR; the TCRdb copy retains only in-frame clones and omits some. In the table there are over 350,000 clones, around 95% of which are singletons. Sample: thymocytes. The receptors here all came from a human donor. CDR3s include the opening cysteine and the closing phenylalanine or tryptophan. The order of the fields is CDR3 DNA, CDR3 protein, CDR3 length, D gene, J gene, V gene. The D gene is left open where the match is weak.

TGTGCCACCAGCAGAGATGAATGGGGAGCTAACTACGAGCAGTACTTC,CATSRDEWGANYEQYF,16,NA,TRBJ2-7,TRBV15
TGCGCCAGCAGCCGCGGGGCAAACCGGGATGAGCAGTTCTTC,CASSRGANRDEQFF,14,NA,TRBJ2-1,TRBV5-1
TGTGCCAGCAGCTTAGGGTTTACGGGCTTGGGGTTAGGGGTTGAAGCTTTCTTT,CASSLGFTGLGLGVEAFF,18,NA,TRBJ1-1,TRBV7-9
TGTGCCAGCAAGTCGGGACTTCACACAGATACGCAGTATTTT,CASKSGLHTDTQYF,14,NA,TRBJ2-3,TRBV28
TGCGCCAGAGAACTCTACGAGCAGTACTTC,CARELYEQYF,10,NA,TRBJ2-7,TRBV10-1
TGCAGCGTTGGGACAGGGGGTAGATACGAGCAGTACTTC,CSVGTGGRYEQYF,13,TRBD1,TRBJ2-7,TRBV29-1
TGTGCCAGCAGCAAGGGACCAGGCTCCCTTTACGAGCAGTACTTC,CASSKGPGSLYEQYF,15,NA,TRBJ2-7,TRBV5-8
TGCAGCGTAAAACGGAGGGCATCTGGAAACACCATATATTTT,CSVKRRASGNTIYF,14,NA,TRBJ1-3,TRBV29-1
TGTGCCAGCAGTCCGGGGGCGCGGGAGACCCAGTACTTC,CASSPGARETQYF,13,NA,TRBJ2-5,TRBV7-8
TGTGCCAGCAGTTTACGCCGGGTTTCAGGCGAGCAGTACTTC,CASSLRRVSGEQYF,14,NA,TRBJ2-7,TRBV27
TGTGCCGCCCTGGGGGCAGGGGGACTGCAAGGTAGCACAGATACGCAGTATTTT,CAALGAGGLQGSTDTQYF,18,NA,TRBJ2-3,TRBV28
TGTGCCAGTACTAATGGAAGGGGACAGGGGGAGACCCAGTACTTC,CASTNGRGQGETQYF,15,TRBD1,TRBJ2-5,TRBV19